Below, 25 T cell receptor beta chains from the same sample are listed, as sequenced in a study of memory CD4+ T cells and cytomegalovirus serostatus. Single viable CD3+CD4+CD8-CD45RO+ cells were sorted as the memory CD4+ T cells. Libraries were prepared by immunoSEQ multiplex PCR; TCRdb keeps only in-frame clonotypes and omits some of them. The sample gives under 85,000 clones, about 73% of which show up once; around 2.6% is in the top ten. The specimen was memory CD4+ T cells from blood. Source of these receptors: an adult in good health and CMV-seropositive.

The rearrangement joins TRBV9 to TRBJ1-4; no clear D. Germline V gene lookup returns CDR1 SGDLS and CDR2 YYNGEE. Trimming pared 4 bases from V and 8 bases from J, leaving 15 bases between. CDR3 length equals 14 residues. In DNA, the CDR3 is TGTGCCAGCAGCCCACGTCATGGGGTCGAAAAACTGTTTTTT. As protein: CASSPRHGVEKLFF.

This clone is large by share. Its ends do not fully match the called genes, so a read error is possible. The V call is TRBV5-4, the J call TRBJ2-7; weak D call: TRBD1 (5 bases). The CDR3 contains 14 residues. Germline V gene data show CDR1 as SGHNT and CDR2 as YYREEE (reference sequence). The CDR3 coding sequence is TGTGCCAGCGGCTTGGGGCTAGAGACCGACGAGCAGTACTTC. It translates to CASGLGLETDEQYF.

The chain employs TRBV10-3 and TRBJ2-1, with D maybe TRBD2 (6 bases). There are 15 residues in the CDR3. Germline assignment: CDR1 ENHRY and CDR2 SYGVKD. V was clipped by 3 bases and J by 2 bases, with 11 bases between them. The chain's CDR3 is CAISELGGPYNEQFF. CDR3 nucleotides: TGTGCCATCAGTGAATTGGGGGGTCCCTACAATGAGCAGTTCTTC.

The CDR3 DNA sequence: TGCAGCGTTGAGGTGCACGGTCATAGAGATAACACCATATATTTT. Translation: CSVEVHGHRDNTIYF. The chain carries TRBV29-1 and TRBJ1-3, with D unclear. The V and J ends lost 3 bases and 7 bases respectively, with 19 bases between them. The CDR3 length is 15 residues. Per the germline V gene, CDR1 is SQVTM and CDR2 is ANQGSEA.

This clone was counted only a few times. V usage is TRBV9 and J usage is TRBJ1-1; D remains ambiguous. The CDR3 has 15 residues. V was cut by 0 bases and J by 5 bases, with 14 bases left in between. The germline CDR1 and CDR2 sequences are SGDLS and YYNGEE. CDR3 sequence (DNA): TGTGCCAGCAGCGTAGTCCCAGAGAGGATAACTGAAGCTTTCTTT. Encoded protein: CASSVVPERITEAFF.

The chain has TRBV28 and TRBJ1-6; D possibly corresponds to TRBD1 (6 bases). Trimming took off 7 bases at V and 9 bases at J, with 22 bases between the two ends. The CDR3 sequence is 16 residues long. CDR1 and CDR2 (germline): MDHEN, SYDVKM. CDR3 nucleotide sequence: TGTGCCAGCACCATAGGGGGGGCGCGGGTGGGTTCACCCCTCCACTTT. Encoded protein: CASTIGGARVGSPLHF.

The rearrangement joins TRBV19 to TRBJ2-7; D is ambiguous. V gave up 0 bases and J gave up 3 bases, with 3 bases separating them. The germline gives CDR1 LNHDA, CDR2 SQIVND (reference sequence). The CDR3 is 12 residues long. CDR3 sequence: CASSIEGYEQYF. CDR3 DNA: TGTGCCAGTAGTATAGAGGGCTACGAGCAGTACTTC.

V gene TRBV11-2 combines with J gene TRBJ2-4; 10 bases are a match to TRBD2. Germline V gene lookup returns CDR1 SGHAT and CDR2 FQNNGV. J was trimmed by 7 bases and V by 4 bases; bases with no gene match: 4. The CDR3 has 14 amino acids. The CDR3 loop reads CASSSGSGGNIQYF. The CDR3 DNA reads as TGTGCCAGCAGCTCAGGTAGCGGGGGGAACATTCAGTACTTC.

The CDR3 loop is CASSPPRGGEETQYF. In nucleotides, the CDR3 is TGTGCCAGCAGCCCACCGAGGGGGGGCGAAGAGACCCAGTACTTC. The V gene is TRBV7-6, the J gene TRBJ2-5; D is perhaps TRBD2 (7 bases). Germline V gene sequence: CDR1 SGHVS, CDR2 FNYEAQ. The CDR3 extends over 15 amino acids. V was cut by 5 bases and J by 3 bases, with 16 bases left in between.

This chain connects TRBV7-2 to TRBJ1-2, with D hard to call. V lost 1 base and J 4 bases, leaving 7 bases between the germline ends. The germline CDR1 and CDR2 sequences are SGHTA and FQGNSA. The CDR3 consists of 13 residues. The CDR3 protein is CASSLDGIYGYTF. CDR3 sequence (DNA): TGTGCCAGCAGCTTAGATGGGATCTATGGCTACACCTTC.

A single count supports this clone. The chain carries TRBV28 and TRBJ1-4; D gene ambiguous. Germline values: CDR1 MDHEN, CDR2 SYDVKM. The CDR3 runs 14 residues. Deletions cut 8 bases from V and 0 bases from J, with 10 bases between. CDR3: CASQYPATNEKLFF. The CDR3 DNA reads TGTGCCAGCCAATACCCTGCAACTAATGAAAAACTGTTTTTT.

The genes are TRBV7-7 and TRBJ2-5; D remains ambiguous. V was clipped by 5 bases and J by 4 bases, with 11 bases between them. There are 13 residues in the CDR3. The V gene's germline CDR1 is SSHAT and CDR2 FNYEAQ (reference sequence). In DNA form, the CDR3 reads TGTGCCAGCAGCGCGGATCGTGGAGAGACCCAGTACTTC. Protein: CASSADRGETQYF. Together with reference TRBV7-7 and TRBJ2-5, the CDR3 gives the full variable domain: GAGVSQSPRYKVTKRGQDVTLRCDPISSHATLYWYQQALGQGPEFLTYFNYEAQPDKSGLPSDRFSAERPEGSISTLTIQRTEQRDSAMYRCASSADRGETQYFGPGTRLLVL.

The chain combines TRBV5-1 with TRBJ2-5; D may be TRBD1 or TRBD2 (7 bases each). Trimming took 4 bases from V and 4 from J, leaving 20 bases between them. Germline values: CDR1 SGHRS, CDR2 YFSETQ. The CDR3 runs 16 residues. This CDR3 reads CASSPTRGGAGETQYF. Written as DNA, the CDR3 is TGCGCCAGCAGCCCCACCAGGGGGGGAGCTGGAGAGACCCAGTACTTC. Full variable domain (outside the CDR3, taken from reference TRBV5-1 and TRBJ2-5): KAGVTQTPRYLIKTRGQQVTLSCSPISGHRSVSWYQQTPGQGLQFLFEYFSETQRNKGNFPGRFSGRQFSNSRSEMNVSTLELGDSALYLCASSPTRGGAGETQYFGPGTRLLVL.

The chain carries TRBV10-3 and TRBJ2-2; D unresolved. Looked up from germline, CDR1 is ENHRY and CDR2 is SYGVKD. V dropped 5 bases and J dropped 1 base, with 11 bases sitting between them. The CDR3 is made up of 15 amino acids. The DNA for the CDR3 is TGTGCCATCAGTTCCGTGGGGATGAACACCGGGGAGCTGTTTTTT. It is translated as CAISSVGMNTGELFF.

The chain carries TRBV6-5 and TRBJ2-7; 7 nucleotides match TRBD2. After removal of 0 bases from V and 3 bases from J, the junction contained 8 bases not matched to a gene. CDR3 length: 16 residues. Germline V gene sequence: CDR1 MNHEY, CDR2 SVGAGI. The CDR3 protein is CASSYSPPWEGYEQYV. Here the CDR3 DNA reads TGTGCCAGCAGTTACTCCCCCCCGTGGGAGGGCTACGAGCAGTACGTC.

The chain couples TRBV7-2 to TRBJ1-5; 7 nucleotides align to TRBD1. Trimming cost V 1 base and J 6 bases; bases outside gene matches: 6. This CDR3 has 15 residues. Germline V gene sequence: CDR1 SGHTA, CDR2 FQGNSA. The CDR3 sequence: CASSLGGQQFQPQHF. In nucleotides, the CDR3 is TGTGCCAGCAGCTTAGGGGGACAGCAGTTTCAGCCCCAGCATTTT.

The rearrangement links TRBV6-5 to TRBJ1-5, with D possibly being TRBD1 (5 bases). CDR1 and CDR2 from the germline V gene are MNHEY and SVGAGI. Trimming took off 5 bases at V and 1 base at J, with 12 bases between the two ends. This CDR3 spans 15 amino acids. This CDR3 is CASSARWGSNQPQHF. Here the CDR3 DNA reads TGTGCCAGCAGTGCCCGGTGGGGGAGCAATCAGCCCCAGCATTTT.

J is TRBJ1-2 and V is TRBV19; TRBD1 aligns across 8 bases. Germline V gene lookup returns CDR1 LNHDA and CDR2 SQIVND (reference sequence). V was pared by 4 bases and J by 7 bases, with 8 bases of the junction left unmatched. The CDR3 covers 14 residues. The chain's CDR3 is CASSTFRQGSGYTF. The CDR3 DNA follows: TGTGCCAGTAGTACCTTTAGACAGGGGAGTGGCTACACCTTC.

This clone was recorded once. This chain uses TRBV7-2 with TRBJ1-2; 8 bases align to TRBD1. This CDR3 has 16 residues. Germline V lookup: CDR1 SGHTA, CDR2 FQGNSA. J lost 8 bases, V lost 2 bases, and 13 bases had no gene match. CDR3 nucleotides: TGTGCCAGCAGCTTAAAACCGGCCGGGACAGGTGAAGGCTACACCTTC. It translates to CASSLKPAGTGEGYTF.

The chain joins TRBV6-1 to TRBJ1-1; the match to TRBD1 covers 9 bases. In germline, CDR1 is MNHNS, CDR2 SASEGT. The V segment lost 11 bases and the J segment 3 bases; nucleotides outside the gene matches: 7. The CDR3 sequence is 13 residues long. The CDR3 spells CAGTDRGDTEAFF. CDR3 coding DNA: TGTGCCGGGACGGACAGGGGTGACACTGAAGCTTTCTTT.

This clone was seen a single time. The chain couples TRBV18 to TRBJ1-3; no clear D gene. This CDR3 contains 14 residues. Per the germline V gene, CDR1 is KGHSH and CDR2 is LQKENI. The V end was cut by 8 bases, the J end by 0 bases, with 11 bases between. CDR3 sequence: CASREQTSGNTIYF. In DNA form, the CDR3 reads TGTGCCAGCCGAGAACAAACCTCTGGAAACACCATATATTTT.

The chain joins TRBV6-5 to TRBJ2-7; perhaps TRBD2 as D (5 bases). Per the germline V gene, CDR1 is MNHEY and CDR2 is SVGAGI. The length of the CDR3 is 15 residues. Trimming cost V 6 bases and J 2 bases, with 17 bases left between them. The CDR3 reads CASRKGHPGTYEQYV. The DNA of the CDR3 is TGTGCCAGCAGGAAGGGCCATCCGGGGACCTACGAGCAGTACGTC.

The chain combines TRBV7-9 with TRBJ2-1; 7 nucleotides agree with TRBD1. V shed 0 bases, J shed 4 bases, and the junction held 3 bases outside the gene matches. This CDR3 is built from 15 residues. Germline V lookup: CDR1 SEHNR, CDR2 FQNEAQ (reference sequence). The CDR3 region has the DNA TGTGCCAGCAGCTTAGCCGGACAGGAGTACAATGAGCAGTTCTTC. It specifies CASSLAGQEYNEQFF.

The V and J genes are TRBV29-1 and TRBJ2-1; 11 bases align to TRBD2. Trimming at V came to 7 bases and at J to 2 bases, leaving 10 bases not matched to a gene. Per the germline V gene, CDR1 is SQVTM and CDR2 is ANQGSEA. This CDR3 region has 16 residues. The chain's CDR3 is CSAVPGLAATYNEQFF. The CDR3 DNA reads TGCAGCGCGGTTCCGGGACTAGCGGCGACCTACAATGAGCAGTTCTTC.

The CDR3 coding sequence is TGTGCCAGCTCACTGGGACAGGGAAACACCGGGGAGCTGTTTTTT. Translated, it gives CASSLGQGNTGELFF. V gene TRBV18 combines with J gene TRBJ2-2; 9 bases are shared with TRBD1. From germline, CDR1 is KGHSH and CDR2 LQKENI. This CDR3 is built from 15 residues. V dropped 4 bases and J dropped 2; count of bases not matched to a gene: 2.